The source of this T cell receptor (beta chain) is a study of early T cells in non-severe SARS-CoV-2 infection. Study overall: RNA in bulk from unsorted whole blood was sequenced, and chains were unpaired.

Study findings and constraints: VDJdb matching favored anti-spike CD8 responses, missing private and CD4 specificities.

Individually, cDNA molecules had unique molecular identifiers attached to them. TCRdb used MiXCR to reprocess the 5' RACE reads, holding one entry per CDR3 protein. The sample records approximately 30,000 distinct CDR3 sequences, about 4.2% being singletons. This clonotype was recorded only once. Antigen unknown. Sequencing input: whole blood. The TCR was taken from an adult who was a healthcare worker with PCR-confirmed SARS-CoV-2 infection or an uninfected control (not recorded which).

CDR3 coding DNA: TGTGCCAGCTCCCCATCTGATACGAGAGGCTACACCTTC. It yields the protein CASSPSDTRGYTF. The V and J genes are TRBV18 and TRBJ1-2; D gene unclear. This CDR3 is built from 13 residues. Looked up from germline, CDR1 is KGHSH and CDR2 is LQKENI. V was clipped by 6 bases and J by 8 bases, with 16 bases between them. The entire variable domain, with the rest obtained from reference TRBV18 and TRBJ1-2, is as follows: NAGVMQNPRHLVRRRGQEARLRCSPMKGHSHVYWYRQLPEEGLKFMVYLQKENIIDESGMPKERFSAEFPKEGPSILRIQQVVRGDSAAYFCASSPSDTRGYTFGSGTRLTVV.